This T cell receptor (beta chain) stems from a study of blood T cell repertoires in COVID-19. Generated by immunoSEQ multiplex PCR, the TCRdb table keeps only in-frame clones and is missing some. The sample yields more than 80,000 clones, approximately 84% seen once. The table lists this clone with a few counts. Germline-derived CDR1 and CDR2 are MNHEY and SVGAGI. The CDR3 spans 14 residues. V dropped 6 bases and J dropped 3; count of bases not matched to a gene: 4. The receptor's source is a woman aged 60-75 years with acute or convalescent COVID-19. The chain joins TRBV6-5 to TRBJ2-2; TRBD1 matches at 7 bases. Sample: peripheral blood. This CDR3 reads CASRPTGYTGELFF. The CDR3 region has the DNA TGTGCCAGCAGACCGACAGGGTACACCGGGGAGCTGTTTTTT.